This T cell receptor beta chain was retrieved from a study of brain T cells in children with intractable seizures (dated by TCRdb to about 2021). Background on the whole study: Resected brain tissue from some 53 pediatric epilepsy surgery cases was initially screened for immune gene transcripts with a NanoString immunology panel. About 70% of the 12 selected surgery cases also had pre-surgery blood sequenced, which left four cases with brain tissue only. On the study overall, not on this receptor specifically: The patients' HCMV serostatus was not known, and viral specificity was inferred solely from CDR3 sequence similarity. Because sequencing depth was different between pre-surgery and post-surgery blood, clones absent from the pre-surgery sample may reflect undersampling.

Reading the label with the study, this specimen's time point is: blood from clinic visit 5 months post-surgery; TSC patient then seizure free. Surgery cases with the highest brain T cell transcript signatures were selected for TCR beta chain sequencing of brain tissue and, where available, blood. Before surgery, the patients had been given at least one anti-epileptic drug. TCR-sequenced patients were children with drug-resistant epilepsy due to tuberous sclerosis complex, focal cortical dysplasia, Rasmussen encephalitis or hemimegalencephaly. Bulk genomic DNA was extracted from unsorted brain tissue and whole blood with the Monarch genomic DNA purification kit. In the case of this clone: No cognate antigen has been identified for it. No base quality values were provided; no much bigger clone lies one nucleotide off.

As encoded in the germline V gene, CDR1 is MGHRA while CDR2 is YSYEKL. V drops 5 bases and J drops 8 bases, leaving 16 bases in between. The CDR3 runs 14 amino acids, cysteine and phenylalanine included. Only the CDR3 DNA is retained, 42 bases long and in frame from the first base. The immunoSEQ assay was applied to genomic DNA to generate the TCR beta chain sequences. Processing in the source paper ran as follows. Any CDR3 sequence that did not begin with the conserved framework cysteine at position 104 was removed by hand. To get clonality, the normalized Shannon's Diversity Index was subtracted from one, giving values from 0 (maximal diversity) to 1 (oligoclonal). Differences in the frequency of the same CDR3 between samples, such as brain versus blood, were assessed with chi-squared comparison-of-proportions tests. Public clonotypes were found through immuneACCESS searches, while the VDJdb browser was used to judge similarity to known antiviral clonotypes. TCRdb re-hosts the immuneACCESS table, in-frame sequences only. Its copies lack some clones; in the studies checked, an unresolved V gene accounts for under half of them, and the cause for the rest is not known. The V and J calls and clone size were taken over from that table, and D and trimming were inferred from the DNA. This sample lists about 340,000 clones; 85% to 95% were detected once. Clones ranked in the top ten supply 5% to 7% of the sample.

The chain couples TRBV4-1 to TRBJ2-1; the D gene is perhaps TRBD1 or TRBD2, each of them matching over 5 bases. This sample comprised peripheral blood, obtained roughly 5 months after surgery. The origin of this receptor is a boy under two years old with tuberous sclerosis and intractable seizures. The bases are TGCGCCAGCAGCTTCGGGACCGAACGGGATGAGCAGTTCTTC. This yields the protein CASSFGTERDEQFF.